This TCR beta chain was found in a study of blood T cell repertoires in COVID-19. Study at large: T cells, B-cell-depleted T cells, or PBMCs supplied cDNA or gDNA.

This CDR3 region has 12 residues. Per germline, CDR1 SSHAT and CDR2 FNYEAQ (reference sequence). To note about this clone: At one boundary the junction diverges from the germline segment, which might be a read error.

Donors were grouped by their self-reported clinical history. Using immunoSEQ multiplex PCR, the repertoire was profiled, and TCRdb retains in-frame clones only, with some absent. The sample shows 200,000 to 300,000 clones, about 87% of them seen only once. The sequencing input was PBMCs or T cells enriched from blood (not recorded which). This clonotype was obtained from a woman aged 25-40 years with acute COVID-19. The chain has TRBV7-7 and TRBJ2-2; tentatively, D is TRBD2 (5 bases). The CDR3 DNA is TGTGCTAGCACCACAACGGGGGGGGAGCTGTTTTTT. Translating gives CASTTTGGELFF. The variable domain in full, with the rest retrieved from reference TRBV7-7 and TRBJ2-2, is GAGVSQSPRYKVTKRGQDVTLRCDPISSHATLYWYQQALGQGPEFLTYFNYEAQPDKSGLPSDRFSAERPEGSISTLTIQRTEQRDSAMYRCASTTTGGELFFGEGSRLTVL.